The 11 T cell receptor beta chains presented below share a single source sample, sequenced in a study of post-analysis software for immune sequencing data. The study, taken as a whole, reports: Patients carried a handful of TRBV segments more frequently than controls did, and TRBV5-6, TRBV5-1 and TRBV20-1 were among them.

Their specific antigens are unknown. Unique molecular identifiers featured in each of the TCR beta cDNA libraries. TCRdb called the PCR reads again in MiXCR, with one record for every CDR3 protein. The sample has roughly 870,000 distinct CDR3 sequences, approximately 50% seen once; the top ten hold 4.6%. Sequenced sample: blood. The receptors stem from a girl aged 10 to 17 with multiple sclerosis.

The chain combines TRBV12-3 or TRBV12-4 with TRBJ2-4; D is undetermined. Trimming cost V 4 bases and J 0 bases, with 7 bases left between them. This CDR3 contains 14 residues. CDR3 DNA: TGTGCCAGCAGTTGTCATTTAGCCAAAAACATTCAGTACTTC. Its translation is CASSCHLAKNIQYF.

This clonotype was counted between two and nine times. V and J are TRBV12-3 or TRBV12-4 and TRBJ2-3; TRBD2 matches at 8 bases. V lost 4 bases and J lost 7; bases outside the gene matches: 7. This CDR3 comprises 14 residues. The CDR3 DNA follows: TGTGCCAGCAGTTATAAGCGGGAGACCCATACGCAGTATTTT. This sequence encodes CASSYKRETHTQYF.

This clonotype was observed a few times. V is TRBV5-1 and J is TRBJ2-1; D remains ambiguous. CDR1 is SGHRS, CDR2 YFSETQ, per germline. The CDR3 length is 11 residues. Trimming took 5 bases from V and 7 from J, leaving 7 bases between them. CDR3 in DNA: TGCGCCAGCAGAGTGGATAATGAGCAGTTCTTC. Its translation: CASRVDNEQFF.

The J gene is TRBJ2-7, the V gene TRBV7-3; D ambiguous. This CDR3 has 15 amino acids. The V end was cut by 2 bases, the J end by 2 bases, with 13 bases between. The V gene's germline CDR1 is SGHTA and CDR2 FQGTGA. The CDR3 nucleotides read TGTGCCAGCAGCTTACGCTTCAGTCCTACCTACGAGCAGTACTTC. As protein: CASSLRFSPTYEQYF. The whole variable domain, filled in from reference TRBV7-3 and TRBJ2-7, reads GAGVSQTPSNKVTEKGKYVELRCDPISGHTALYWYRQSLGQGPEFLIYFQGTGAADDSGLPNDRFFAVRPEGSVSTLKIQRTERGDSAVYLCASSLRFSPTYEQYFGPGTRLTVT.

This clonotype was recorded only once. The chain carries TRBV7-6 and TRBJ1-2; a possible D gene is TRBD1 (5 bases). The V gene's germline CDR1 is SGHVS and CDR2 FNYEAQ. Deletions cut 1 base from V and 0 bases from J, with 9 bases between. The CDR3 is 15 amino acids. The CDR3 DNA reads TGTGCCAGCAGCTTAGGACAGTACGCTAACTATGGCTACACCTTC. Its translation is CASSLGQYANYGYTF.

This clonotype occurred a few times. This chain's CDR3 is CASSVDGFNEQFF. CDR3 DNA sequence: TGCGCCAGCAGTGTAGACGGTTTTAATGAGCAGTTCTTC. The chain joins TRBV5-1 to TRBJ2-1; D is uncertain. Germline V lookup: CDR1 SGHRS, CDR2 YFSETQ. Trimming left V 5 bases short and J 7 bases short, with 13 bases between. The CDR3 totals 13 residues.

On this clonotype: A much larger clone sits a single nucleotide away, making a read error possible. The chain joins TRBV20-1 to TRBJ1-6; TRBD1 aligns across 7 bases. Trimming at V came to 4 bases and at J to 9 bases, leaving 6 bases not matched to a gene. The length of the CDR3 is 13 residues. Germline CDR1 reads DFQATT; CDR2 reads SNEGSKA (reference sequence). Here the CDR3 reads CSAKEQGISPLHF. The CDR3 DNA is TGCAGTGCTAAGGAACAGGGGATTTCACCCCTCCACTTT.

This clonotype was detected only a few times. This chain joins TRBV7-6 and TRBJ2-7; 9 bases fit TRBD1. This CDR3 comprises 16 residues. The J segment lost 2 bases and the V segment lost 0 bases, leaving 5 bases of the junction unmatched. Germline CDR1 is SGHVS and CDR2 is FNYEAQ. Here the CDR3 DNA reads TGTGCCAGCAGCTTAGCCGCGGGACAGGGCCCCTACGAGCAGTACTTC. Its protein is CASSLAAGQGPYEQYF.

The gene calls are TRBV7-9 and TRBJ2-1; D may be TRBD2 (6 bases). CDR3 size: 13 residues. Looked up from germline, CDR1 is SEHNR and CDR2 is FQNEAQ (reference sequence). The V gene lost 5 bases and the J gene lost 9 bases, with 14 bases spanning the gap. The CDR3 DNA reads TGTGCCAGCAGCCGGCCCCGCGGGACTGAGCAGTTCTTC. It encodes CASSRPRGTEQFF.

This clonotype was seen ten or more times. The chain employs TRBV5-1 and TRBJ2-5, with D hard to call. Between the trimmed V and J ends, which lost 2 bases and 2 bases, there was a span of 7 bases. Per the germline V gene, CDR1 is SGHRS and CDR2 is YFSETQ. The CDR3 length is 13 residues. Here the CDR3 DNA reads TGCGCCAGCAGCTTACACGTACAAGAGACCCAGTACTTC. It specifies CASSLHVQETQYF.

The chain is built from TRBV30 and TRBJ1-2; maybe TRBD1 (6 bases). The CDR3 is 15 residues long. Looked up from germline, CDR1 is GTSNPN and CDR2 is SVGIG (reference sequence). V lost 0 bases and J 4 bases, leaving 15 bases between the germline ends. The CDR3 region has the DNA TGTGCCTGGAGTGTATGGGGGGGCGGGAGCTATGGCTACACCTTC. This sequence encodes CAWSVWGGGSYGYTF.